This T cell receptor beta chain originates from a study of cytomegalovirus exposure and HLA in healthy donors. Study at large: Early on, a data release was issued that held roughly 80 million unique TCRs from HLA-typed donors. Whole-study results and caveats: Donor immune exposure was known only as CMV serostatus. Several of the most significant clusters appeared, in a later analysis, to be linked to common viral pathogens.

Comment on this clone: Its specificity is not known.

The PCR used 60 Vbeta and 13 Jbeta primers. Sequencing used immunoSEQ multiplex PCR; TCRdb keeps in-frame clones, though not all of them. In the table there are approximately 100,000 clones, 50% to 75% of which are singletons. The CDR3 consists of 15 residues. With V trimmed by 4 bases and J by 1 base, 7 bases remained unmatched. Germline assignment: CDR1 SGDLS and CDR2 YYNGEE. The chain couples TRBV9 to TRBJ1-1; TRBD1 agrees at 7 bases. The TCR was taken from a young man in good health and CMV-seronegative. Source material: PBMCs. The CDR3 nucleotides are TGTGCCAGCAGCAAGCGGACAGGCCCGAACACTGAAGCTTTCTTT. This encodes CASSKRTGPNTEAFF.